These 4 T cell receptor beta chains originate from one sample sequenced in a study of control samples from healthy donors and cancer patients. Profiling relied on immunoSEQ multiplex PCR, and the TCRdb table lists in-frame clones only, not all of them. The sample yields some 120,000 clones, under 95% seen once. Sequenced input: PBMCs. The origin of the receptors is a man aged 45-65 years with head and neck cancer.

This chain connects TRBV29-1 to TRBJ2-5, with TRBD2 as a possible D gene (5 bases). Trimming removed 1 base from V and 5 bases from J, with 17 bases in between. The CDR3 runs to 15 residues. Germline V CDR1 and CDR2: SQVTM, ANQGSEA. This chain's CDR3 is CSVEVRGGPMETQYF. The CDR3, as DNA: TGCAGCGTTGAAGTTCGGGGTGGGCCAATGGAGACCCAGTACTTC.

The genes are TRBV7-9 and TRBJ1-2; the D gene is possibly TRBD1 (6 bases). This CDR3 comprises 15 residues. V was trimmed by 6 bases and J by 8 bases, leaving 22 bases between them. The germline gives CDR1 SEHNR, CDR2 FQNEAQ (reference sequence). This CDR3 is CASRAAGRAGTGYTF. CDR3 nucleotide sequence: TGTGCCAGCAGGGCAGCGGGCAGGGCCGGGACAGGCTACACCTTC.

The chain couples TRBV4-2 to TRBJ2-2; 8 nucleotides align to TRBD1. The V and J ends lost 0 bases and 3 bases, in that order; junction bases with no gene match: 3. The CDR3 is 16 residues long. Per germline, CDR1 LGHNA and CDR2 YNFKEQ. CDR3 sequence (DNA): TGTGCCAGCAGCCAAGACCCAGGGGGCTACACCGGGGAGCTGTTTTTT. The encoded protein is CASSQDPGGYTGELFF.

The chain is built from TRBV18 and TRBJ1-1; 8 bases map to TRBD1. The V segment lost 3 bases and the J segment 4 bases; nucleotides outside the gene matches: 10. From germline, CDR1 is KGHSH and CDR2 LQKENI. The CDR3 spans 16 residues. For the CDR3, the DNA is TGTGCCAGCTCACCTCAATTGGACAGGGCGGGCACTGAAGCTTTCTTT. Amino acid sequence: CASSPQLDRAGTEAFF.